This TCR beta chain was sequenced in a study of blood T cell repertoires in COVID-19. The CDR3 is made up of 16 amino acids. The V end lost 2 bases, the J end lost 0 bases, and 12 bases lay between the germline ends. Germline CDR1 MNHEY, CDR2 SVGEGT. Source study methods: Scientists estimated how many nucleated cells there were by amplifying reference gene primers. TCRdb keeps only in-frame clones here, not all; method: immunoSEQ multiplex PCR. The DNA was the basis for D and trimming; V, J and clone size are from that table. Of 150,000 to 250,000 clones in the sample, roughly nine tenths were seen once.

V gene TRBV6-2 or TRBV6-3 combines with J gene TRBJ2-3, with D perhaps TRBD2 (6 bases). The clonotype originates from a woman in her twenties or thirties who had recovered from COVID-19. Specimen: PBMCs or T cells enriched from blood (not recorded which). CDR3 coding DNA: TGTGCCAGCAGTTACGCCCCCGGGACTAGCACAGATACGCAGTATTTT. Its protein is CASSYAPGTSTDTQYF.